These 18 T cell receptor beta chains were sequenced from one sample in a study of beta chain features in type 1 diabetes. Their specific antigens are unknown. Of the isolated RNA, all was reverse transcribed, and so the sequenced material was expressed TCRB transcripts. Generated by immunoSEQ multiplex PCR, the TCRdb table keeps only in-frame clones and is missing some. The sample contains about 230,000 clones, 16% of which appear only once. General study findings and limits: Patients with Type 1 diabetes showed moderately but significantly shorter TCRB CDR3s in all four CD4+ subsets.

Source material: naive CD4+ T cells from blood. These receptors were taken from a man aged 30 to 45 with type 1 diabetes.

The chain links TRBV6-5 to TRBJ1-1; 9 positions agree with TRBD1. The germline V gene encodes CDR1 MNHEY and CDR2 SVGAGI. V trimming: 7 bases; J trimming: 4 bases; junction bases outside the gene matches: 7. There are 14 residues in the CDR3. Here the CDR3 reads CASTRAGQGTEAFF. The CDR3 nucleotides are TGTGCCAGCACCCGAGCGGGACAGGGCACTGAAGCTTTCTTT.

CDR3 in amino acids: CASSQDRSSNVLTF. As DNA, the CDR3 is TGCGCCAGCAGCCAAGATCGCTCGAGCAACGTCCTGACTTTC. The rearrangement joins TRBV4-1 to TRBJ2-6; D uncertain. The ends were cut back, 0 bases at V and 9 bases at J, with 9 bases in the middle. There are 14 residues in the CDR3. The germline CDR1 and CDR2 sequences are MGHRA and YSYEKL.

This clone was counted only a few times. This rearrangement joins TRBV29-1 to TRBJ2-3; 7 bases map to TRBD1. Germline V gives CDR1 SQVTM, CDR2 ANQGSEA. This CDR3 comprises 12 residues. Trimming at V came to 6 bases and at J to 5 bases, leaving 5 bases not matched to a gene. Written as DNA, the CDR3 is TGCAGCGTAAGACAGGGTAGAGATACGCAGTATTTT. This encodes CSVRQGRDTQYF.

The chain is built from TRBV7-7 and TRBJ2-3, with 10 bases that match TRBD1. The CDR3 totals 15 residues. The germline V gene encodes CDR1 SSHAT and CDR2 FNYEAQ (reference sequence). The V segment lost 3 bases and the J segment 4 bases; nucleotides outside the gene matches: 4. The CDR3 bases are TGTGCCAGCAGCTTCTCTGGGACAGGGGCAGATACGCAGTATTTT. Protein product: CASSFSGTGADTQYF.

This clone was counted between two and nine times. The chain uses TRBV2 and TRBJ2-7, with TRBD2 matching over 11 bases. Per the germline V gene, CDR1 is SNHLY and CDR2 is FYNNEI. The V gene end was trimmed by 6 bases and the J gene end by 6 bases; junction bases not matched to a gene: 7. The CDR3 contains 14 residues. CDR3 bases: TGTGCCAGCAGGGGACTAGCGGAATCCCTCGAGCAGTACTTC. It specifies CASRGLAESLEQYF.

This clone was found a few times. The genes are TRBV7-2 and TRBJ2-5; a weak D match, TRBD1 (6 bases). V lost 5 bases to trimming and J lost 5 bases, with 9 bases between them. This CDR3 has 12 residues. Per germline, CDR1 SGHTA and CDR2 FQGNSA. Here the CDR3 reads CASSRGSETQYF. CDR3 coding DNA: TGTGCCAGCAGCAGGGGGTCGGAGACCCAGTACTTC.

In its sample, this clone was seen a few times. DNA of the CDR3: TGCAGCTCCTACAGGGACACCGGGGAGCTGTTTTTT. Its translation is CSSYRDTGELFF. The chain couples TRBV29-1 to TRBJ2-2; D is perhaps TRBD1 (6 bases). V was clipped by 8 bases and J by 3 bases, with 10 bases between them. CDR3 length equals 12 residues. Germline CDR1 SQVTM, CDR2 ANQGSEA.

The chain carries TRBV9 and TRBJ2-3; D gene uncertain. Trimming cost V 4 bases and J 3 bases, with 15 bases left between them. The CDR3 is 15 residues long. From germline, CDR1 is SGDLS and CDR2 YYNGEE. CDR3 in amino acids: CASSLSPGVTDTQYF. As DNA, the CDR3 is TGTGCCAGCAGCCTTAGTCCTGGGGTTACAGATACGCAGTATTTT.

This clone was seen more than once but under ten times. The chain links TRBV28 to TRBJ2-1; TRBD1 agrees at 7 bases. This CDR3 has 14 residues. Germline V CDR1 and CDR2: MDHEN, SYDVKM. Losses at the gene ends were 5 bases for V and 4 bases for J; bases not matched to a gene: 5. The CDR3: CASSAGTVYNEQFF. Here the CDR3 DNA reads TGTGCCAGCAGTGCTGGGACAGTTTACAATGAGCAGTTCTTC.

The chain couples TRBV30 to TRBJ2-5; possibly TRBD1 or TRBD2 for D (5 bases each). The CDR3 loop spans 13 amino acids. Trimming took off 0 bases at V and 3 bases at J, with 8 bases between the two ends. From germline, CDR1 is GTSNPN and CDR2 SVGIG (reference sequence). Here the CDR3 DNA reads TGTGCCTGGAGTGTACTAGGGGAAGAGACCCAGTACTTC. This translates into CAWSVLGEETQYF. The full variable domain, rest sourced from reference TRBV30 and TRBJ2-5, is SQTIHQWPATLVQPVGSPLSLECTVEGTSNPNLYWYRQAAGRGLQLLFYSVGIGQISSEVPQNLSASRPQDRQFILSSKKLLLSDSGFYLCAWSVLGEETQYFGPGTRLLVL.

This clone was observed a few times. V is TRBV23-1 and J is TRBJ1-5; 8 nucleotides agree with TRBD1. TRBV23-1 is reported as an ORF; its role is uncertain. This CDR3 comprises 15 residues. Trimming took 4 bases from V and 4 from J; bases not matched to a gene: 6. The CDR3 is CASSPKDRGNQPQHF. Here the CDR3 DNA reads TGCGCCAGCAGTCCGAAAGACAGGGGTAATCAGCCCCAGCATTTT.

The chain recombines TRBV5-6 with TRBJ2-7, with D perhaps matching TRBD2 (6 bases). Germline assignment: CDR1 SGHDT and CDR2 YYEEEE. V dropped 4 bases and J dropped 4 bases, with 15 bases sitting between them. CDR3 length equals 14 residues. The CDR3 DNA reads as TGTGCCAGCAGCCCCGGAGGGATCGGGTACGAGCAGTACTTC. It specifies CASSPGGIGYEQYF.

This chain connects TRBV25-1 to TRBJ2-7; possible D gene TRBD1, 6 bases. CDR3 length: 13 amino acids. V gave up 4 bases and J gave up 1 base, with 8 bases separating them. In germline, CDR1 is MGHDK, CDR2 SYGVNS. For the CDR3, the DNA is TGTGCCAGCAGTGCGACAGGTTCCTACGAGCAGTACTTC. It encodes CASSATGSYEQYF.

The V and J genes are TRBV10-3 and TRBJ2-1, with 9 bases fitting TRBD2. CDR1 is ENHRY and CDR2 is SYGVKD in the germline V gene. J was trimmed by 3 bases and V by 7 bases; bases with no gene match: 10. This CDR3 spans 16 amino acids. The CDR3 DNA follows: TGTGCCATCATGACCCCGACTAGCGGCTACTACAATGAGCAGTTCTTC. The encoded protein is CAIMTPTSGYYNEQFF.

The rearrangement joins TRBV5-1 to TRBJ2-7; D remains unclear. CDR3 size: 16 residues. Trimming removed 4 bases at V and 3 bases at J, with 20 bases between. In germline, CDR1 is SGHRS, CDR2 YFSETQ. CDR3 nucleotides: TGCGCCAGCAGCCTGGGTAAGGGATTCGACCGCTACGAGCAGTACTTC. Its protein product is CASSLGKGFDRYEQYF.

The chain joins TRBV20-1 to TRBJ1-2, with a tentative D call TRBD1 (5 bases). This CDR3 is built from 11 residues. CDR1 DFQATT and CDR2 SNEGSKA come from the germline V gene (reference sequence). V was clipped by 5 bases and J by 1 base, with 5 bases between them. Here the CDR3 reads CSADSNYGYTF. CDR3 nucleotide sequence: TGCAGTGCTGACAGTAACTATGGCTACACCTTC.

The chain carries TRBV9 and TRBJ2-3, with D uncertain. Trimming shortened V by 1 base and J by 1 base, and 10 bases separated the two germline ends. CDR3 length: 15 amino acids. CDR1 and CDR2 from the germline V gene are SGDLS and YYNGEE. In nucleotides, the CDR3 is TGTGCCAGCAGCGTAATAGGTCTAGGCACAGATACGCAGTATTTT. The encoded protein is CASSVIGLGTDTQYF.

This clone occurred a few times. This sequence joins TRBV25-1 and TRBJ2-2, with TRBD2 matching 8 bases. V was clipped by 6 bases and J by 5 bases; unmatched bases: 5. This CDR3 is built from 14 residues. Germline values: CDR1 MGHDK, CDR2 SYGVNS. This chain's CDR3 is CASRKASGTGELFF. The CDR3 nucleotides are TGTGCCAGCAGAAAAGCTAGCGGGACCGGGGAGCTGTTTTTT.